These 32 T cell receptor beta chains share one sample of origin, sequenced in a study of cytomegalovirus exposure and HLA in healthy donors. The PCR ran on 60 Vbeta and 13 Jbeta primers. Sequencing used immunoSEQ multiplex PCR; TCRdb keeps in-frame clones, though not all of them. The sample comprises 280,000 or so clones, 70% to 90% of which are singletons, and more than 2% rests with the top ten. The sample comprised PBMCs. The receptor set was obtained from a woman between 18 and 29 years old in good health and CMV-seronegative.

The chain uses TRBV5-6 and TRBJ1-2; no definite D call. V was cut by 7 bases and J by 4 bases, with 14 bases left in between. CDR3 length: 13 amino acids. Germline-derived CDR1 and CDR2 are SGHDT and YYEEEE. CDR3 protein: CASCVSGIYGYTF. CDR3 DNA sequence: TGTGCCAGCTGCGTATCAGGCATCTATGGCTACACCTTC.

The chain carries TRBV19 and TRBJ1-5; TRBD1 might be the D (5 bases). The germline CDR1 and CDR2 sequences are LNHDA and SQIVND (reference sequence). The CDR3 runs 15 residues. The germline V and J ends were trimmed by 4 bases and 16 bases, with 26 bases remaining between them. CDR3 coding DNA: TGTGCCAGTAGTAGGGCAGGGAGGGATTCGCCTTTGGGTCATTTT. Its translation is CASSRAGRDSPLGHF.

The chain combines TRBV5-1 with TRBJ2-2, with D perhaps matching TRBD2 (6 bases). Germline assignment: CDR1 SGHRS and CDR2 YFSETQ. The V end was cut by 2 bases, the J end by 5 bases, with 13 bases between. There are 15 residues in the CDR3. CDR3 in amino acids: CASSFTGTETGELFF. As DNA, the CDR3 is TGCGCCAGCAGCTTTACCGGGACTGAGACCGGGGAGCTGTTTTTT.

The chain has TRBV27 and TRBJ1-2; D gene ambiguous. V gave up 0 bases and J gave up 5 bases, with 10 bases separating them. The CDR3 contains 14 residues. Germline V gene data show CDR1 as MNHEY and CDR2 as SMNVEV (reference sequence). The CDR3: CASSLSPVGYGYTF. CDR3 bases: TGTGCCAGCAGTTTATCGCCGGTCGGTTATGGCTACACCTTC.

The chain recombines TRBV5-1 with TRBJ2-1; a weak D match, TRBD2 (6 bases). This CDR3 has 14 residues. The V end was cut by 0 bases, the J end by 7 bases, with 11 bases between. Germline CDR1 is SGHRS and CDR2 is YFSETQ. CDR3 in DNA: TGCGCCAGCAGCTTGGGTCAGCGGGCGAATGAGCAGTTCTTC. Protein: CASSLGQRANEQFF.

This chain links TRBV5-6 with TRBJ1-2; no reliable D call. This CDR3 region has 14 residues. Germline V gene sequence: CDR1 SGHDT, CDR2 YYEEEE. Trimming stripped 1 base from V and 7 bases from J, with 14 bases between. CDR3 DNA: TGTGCCAGCAGCTTGTCCCTGTATCTAGGTGGCTACACCTTC. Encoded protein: CASSLSLYLGGYTF.

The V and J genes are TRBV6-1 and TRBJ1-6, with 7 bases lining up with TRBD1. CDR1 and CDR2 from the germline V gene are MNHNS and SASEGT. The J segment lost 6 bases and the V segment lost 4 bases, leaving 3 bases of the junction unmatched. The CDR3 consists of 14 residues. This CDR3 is CASSGGTVNSPLHF. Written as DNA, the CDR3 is TGTGCCAGCAGTGGGGGGACAGTTAATTCACCCCTCCACTTT.

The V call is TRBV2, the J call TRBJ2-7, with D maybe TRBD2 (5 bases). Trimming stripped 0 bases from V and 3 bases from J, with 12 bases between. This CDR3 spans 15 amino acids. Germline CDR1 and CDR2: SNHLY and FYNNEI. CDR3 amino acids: CASSEAQSGGYEQYF. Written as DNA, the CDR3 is TGTGCCAGCAGTGAAGCCCAATCTGGAGGCTACGAGCAGTACTTC.

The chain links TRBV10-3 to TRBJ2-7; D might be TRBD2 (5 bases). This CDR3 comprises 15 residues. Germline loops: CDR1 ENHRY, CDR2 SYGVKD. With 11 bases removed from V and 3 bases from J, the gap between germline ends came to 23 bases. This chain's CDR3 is CASRTLAGPYYEQYF. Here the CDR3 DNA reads TGTGCCTCCCGGACCCTCGCGGGTCCTTACTACGAGCAGTACTTC.

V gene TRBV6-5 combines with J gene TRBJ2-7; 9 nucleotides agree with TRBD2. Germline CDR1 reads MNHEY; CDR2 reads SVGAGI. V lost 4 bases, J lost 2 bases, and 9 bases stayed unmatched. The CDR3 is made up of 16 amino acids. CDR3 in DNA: TGTGCCAGCAGTTCCTCCCGAGTAGCGGGGGCCTACGAGCAGTACTTC. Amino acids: CASSSSRVAGAYEQYF.

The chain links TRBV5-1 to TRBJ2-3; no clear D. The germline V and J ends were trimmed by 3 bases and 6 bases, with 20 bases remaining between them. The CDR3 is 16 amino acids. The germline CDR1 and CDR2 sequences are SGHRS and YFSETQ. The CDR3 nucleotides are TGCGCCAGCAGCTCCGCAAGACTCCTCTCGGCGGATACGCAGTATTTT. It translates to CASSSARLLSADTQYF.

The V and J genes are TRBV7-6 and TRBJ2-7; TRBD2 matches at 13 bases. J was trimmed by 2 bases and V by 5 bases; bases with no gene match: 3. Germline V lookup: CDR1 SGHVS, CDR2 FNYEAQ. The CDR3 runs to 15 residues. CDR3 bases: TGTGCCAGCAGCCCCGGGACTAGCGGGACCTACGAGCAGTACTTC. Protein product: CASSPGTSGTYEQYF.

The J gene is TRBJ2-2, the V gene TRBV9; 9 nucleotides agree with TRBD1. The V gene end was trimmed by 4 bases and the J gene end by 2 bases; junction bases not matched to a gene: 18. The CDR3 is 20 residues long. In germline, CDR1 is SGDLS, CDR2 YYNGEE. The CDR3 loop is CASSIRGGQGPLSNTGELFF. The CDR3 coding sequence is TGTGCCAGCAGCATCAGGGGGGGACAGGGACCGCTAAGTAACACCGGGGAGCTGTTTTTT.

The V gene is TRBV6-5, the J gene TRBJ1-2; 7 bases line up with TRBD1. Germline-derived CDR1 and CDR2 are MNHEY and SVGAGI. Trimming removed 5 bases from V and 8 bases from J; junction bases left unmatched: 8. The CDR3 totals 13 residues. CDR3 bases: TGTGCCAGCAGTCTCAACAGGGGTGAGGGCTACACCTTC. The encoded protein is CASSLNRGEGYTF.

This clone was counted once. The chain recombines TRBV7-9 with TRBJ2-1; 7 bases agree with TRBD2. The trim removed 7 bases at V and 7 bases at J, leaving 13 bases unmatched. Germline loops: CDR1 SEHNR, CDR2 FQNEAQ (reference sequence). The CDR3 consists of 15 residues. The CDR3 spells CASTLLAGVRNEQFF. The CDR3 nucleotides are TGTGCCAGCACCTTGCTGGCGGGGGTGAGGAATGAGCAGTTCTTC.

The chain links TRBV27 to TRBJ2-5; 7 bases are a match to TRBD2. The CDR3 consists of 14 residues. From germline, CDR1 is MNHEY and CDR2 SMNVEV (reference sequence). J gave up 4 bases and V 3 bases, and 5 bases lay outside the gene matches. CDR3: CASSFGREGETQYF. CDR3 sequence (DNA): TGTGCCAGCAGTTTTGGGAGGGAGGGAGAGACCCAGTACTTC.

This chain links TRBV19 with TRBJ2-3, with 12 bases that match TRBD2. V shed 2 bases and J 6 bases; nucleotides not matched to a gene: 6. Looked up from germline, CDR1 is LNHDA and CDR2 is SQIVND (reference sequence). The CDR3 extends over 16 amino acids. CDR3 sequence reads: CASSILAGGLQDTQYF. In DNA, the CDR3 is TGTGCCAGTAGTATACTAGCGGGGGGGTTGCAGGATACGCAGTATTTT.

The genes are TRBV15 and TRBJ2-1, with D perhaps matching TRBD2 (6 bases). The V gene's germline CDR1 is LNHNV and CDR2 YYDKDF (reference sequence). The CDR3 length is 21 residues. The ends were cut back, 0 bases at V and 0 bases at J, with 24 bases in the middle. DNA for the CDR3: TGTGCCACCAGCAGAGATTTTTCCGAGGCGGGGATAAGGGGCTCCTACAATGAGCAGTTCTTC. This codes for CATSRDFSEAGIRGSYNEQFF.

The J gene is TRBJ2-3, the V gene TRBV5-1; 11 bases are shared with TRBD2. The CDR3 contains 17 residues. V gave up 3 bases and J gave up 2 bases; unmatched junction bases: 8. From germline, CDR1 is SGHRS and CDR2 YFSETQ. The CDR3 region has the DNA TGCGCCAGCAGCTACGCGGTTAGCGGGGGGGCCACAGATACGCAGTATTTT. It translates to CASSYAVSGGATDTQYF.

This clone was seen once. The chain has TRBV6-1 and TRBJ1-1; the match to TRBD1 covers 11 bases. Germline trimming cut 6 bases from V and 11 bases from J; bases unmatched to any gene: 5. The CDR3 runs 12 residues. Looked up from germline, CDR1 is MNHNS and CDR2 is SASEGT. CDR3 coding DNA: TGTGCCAGCAGGGTTGGACAGGGGGCCGCTTTCTTT. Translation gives CASRVGQGAAFF.

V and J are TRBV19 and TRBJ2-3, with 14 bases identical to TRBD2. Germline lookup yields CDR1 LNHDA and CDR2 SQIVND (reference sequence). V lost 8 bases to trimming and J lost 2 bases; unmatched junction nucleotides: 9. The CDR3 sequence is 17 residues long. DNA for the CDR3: TGTGCCAGTTCCGGACTAGCGGGGGGTTATATCACAGATACGCAGTATTTT. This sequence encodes CASSGLAGGYITDTQYF. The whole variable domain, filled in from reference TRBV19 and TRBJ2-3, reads DGGITQSPKYLFRKEGQNVTLSCEQNLNHDAMYWYRQDPGQGLRLIYYSQIVNDFQKGDIAEGYSVSREKKESFPLTVTSAQKNPTAFYLCASSGLAGGYITDTQYFGPGTRLTVL.

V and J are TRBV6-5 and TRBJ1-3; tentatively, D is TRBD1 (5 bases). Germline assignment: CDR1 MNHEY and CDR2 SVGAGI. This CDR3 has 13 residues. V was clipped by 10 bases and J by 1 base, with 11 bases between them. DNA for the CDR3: TGTGCCACCCGACAGCCTTCTGGAAACACCATATATTTT. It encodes CATRQPSGNTIYF.

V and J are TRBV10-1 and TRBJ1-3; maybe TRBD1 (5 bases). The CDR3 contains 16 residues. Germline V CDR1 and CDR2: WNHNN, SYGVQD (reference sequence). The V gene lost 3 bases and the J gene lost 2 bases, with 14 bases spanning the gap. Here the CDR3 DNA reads TGCGCCAGCAGTGAATCCATTTCAGGGCCTGGAAACACCATATATTTT. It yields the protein CASSESISGPGNTIYF.

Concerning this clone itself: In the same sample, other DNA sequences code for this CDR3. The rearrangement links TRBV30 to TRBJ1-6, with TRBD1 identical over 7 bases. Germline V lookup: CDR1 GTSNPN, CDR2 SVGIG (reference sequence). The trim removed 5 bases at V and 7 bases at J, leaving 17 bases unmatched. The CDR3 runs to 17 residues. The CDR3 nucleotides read TGTGCCTGGGGTGGCCCCGCCCTGACAGGGTCGAATTCACCCCTCCACTTT. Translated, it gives CAWGGPALTGSNSPLHF.

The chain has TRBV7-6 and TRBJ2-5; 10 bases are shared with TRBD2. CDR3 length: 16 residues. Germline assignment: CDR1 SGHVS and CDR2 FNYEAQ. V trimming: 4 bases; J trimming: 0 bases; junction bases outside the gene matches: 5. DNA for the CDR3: TGTGCCAGCAGCTCCAATAGCGGGGGGCACCAAGAGACCCAGTACTTC. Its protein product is CASSSNSGGHQETQYF. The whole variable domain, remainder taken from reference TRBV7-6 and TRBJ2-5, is GAGVSQSPRYKVTKRGQDVALRCDPISGHVSLYWYRQALGQGPEFLTYFNYEAQQDKSGLPNDRFSAERPEGSISTLTIQRTEQRDSAMYRCASSSNSGGHQETQYFGPGTRLLVL.

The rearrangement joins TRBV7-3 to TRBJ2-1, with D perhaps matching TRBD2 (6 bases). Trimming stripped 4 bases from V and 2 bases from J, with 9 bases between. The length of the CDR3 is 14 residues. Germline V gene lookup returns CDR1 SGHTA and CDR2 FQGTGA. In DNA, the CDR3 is TGTGCCAGCAGCTCCGGGGGTCCCTACAATGAGCAGTTCTTC. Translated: CASSSGGPYNEQFF.

CDR3 in amino acids: CSGQEGTGELFF. The CDR3 DNA reads as TGCAGCGGACAAGAAGGAACCGGGGAGCTGTTTTTT. The chain is built from TRBV29-1 and TRBJ2-2; D is undetermined. CDR1 is SQVTM and CDR2 is ANQGSEA in the germline V gene. This CDR3 has 12 residues. The V end lost 7 bases, the J end lost 5 bases, and 11 bases lay between the germline ends.

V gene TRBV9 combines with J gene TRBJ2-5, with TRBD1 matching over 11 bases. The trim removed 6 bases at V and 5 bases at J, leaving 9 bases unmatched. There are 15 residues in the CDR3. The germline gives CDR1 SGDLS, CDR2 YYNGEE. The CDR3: CASTDGTGGRETQYF. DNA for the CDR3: TGTGCCAGCACGGATGGGACAGGGGGACGGGAGACCCAGTACTTC.

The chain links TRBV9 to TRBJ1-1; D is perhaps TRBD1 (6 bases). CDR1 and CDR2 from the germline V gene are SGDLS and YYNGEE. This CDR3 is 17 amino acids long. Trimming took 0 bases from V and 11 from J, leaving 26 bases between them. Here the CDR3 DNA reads TGTGCCAGCAGCGTAGCCACCGTAGCAGGGGTCCACCCGGACGCTTTCTTT. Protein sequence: CASSVATVAGVHPDAFF.

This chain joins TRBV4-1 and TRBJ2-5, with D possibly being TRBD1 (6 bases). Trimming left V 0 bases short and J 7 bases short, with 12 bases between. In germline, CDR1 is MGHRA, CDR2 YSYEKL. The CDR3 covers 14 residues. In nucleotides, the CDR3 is TGCGCCAGCAGCCAAGATATCAGAGGGGGGACCCAGTACTTC. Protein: CASSQDIRGGTQYF.

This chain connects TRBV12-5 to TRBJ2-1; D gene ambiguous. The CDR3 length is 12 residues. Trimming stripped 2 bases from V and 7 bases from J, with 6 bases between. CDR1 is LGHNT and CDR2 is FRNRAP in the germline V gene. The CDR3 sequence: CASGLPRNEQFF. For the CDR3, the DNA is TGTGCTAGTGGTTTGCCCCGGAATGAGCAGTTCTTC.

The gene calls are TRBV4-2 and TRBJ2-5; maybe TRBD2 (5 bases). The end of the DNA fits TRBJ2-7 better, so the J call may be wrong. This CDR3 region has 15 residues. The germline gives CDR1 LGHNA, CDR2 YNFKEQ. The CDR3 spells CASSQDRAGAYEQYF. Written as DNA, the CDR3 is TGTGCCAGCAGCCAAGATCGGGCGGGCGCCTACGAGCAGTACTTC.